This T cell receptor (beta chain) originates from a study of T cell repertoires in breast cancer. In germline, CDR1 is MNHEY, CDR2 SVGAGI. The CDR3 totals 14 residues, both ends included. Blocking oligonucleotides added to a second nested PCR suppressed unpaired genes. MiXCR, applied by TCRdb to the emulsion pairing reads, yields one record per CDR3 protein. The sample holds fewer than 500 distinct CDR3 sequences, around 50% seen once. Findings and caveats of the study: Partial tumor sampling and removing singletons may have missed real antitumor TCRs. Tumor-involved sentinel nodes shared about 8% of TCRs with matched tumors, tumor-free nodes roughly 2%.

In the case of this clonotype: Its antigen is not identified. The CDR3 end shows no conserved phenylalanine or tryptophan, and so a read error is likely. No DNA is shown, since the ends of the CDR3 on it are uncertain; the CDR3 is the one TCRdb lists.

An expanded emulsion RT-PCR with primers for all TCR V genes paired CD8+ T cell chains. The clonotype originates from a pool of human donors with breast cancer or a healthy control (not recorded which). J is TRBJ2-1 and V is TRBV6-5; no DNA check was done on the table's D call, TRBD2. Sequencing was done on a sample of CD8+ T cells. The CDR3 sequence: CASNGRAINNEKLL.